Listed below are T cell receptor beta chains from one sample, sequenced in a study of blood T cell repertoires in COVID-19. Measured with immunoSEQ multiplex PCR; TCRdb has only the in-frame clones, and not every one. In the table there are about 73,000 clones, roughly three quarters of which are singletons. Sequenced: peripheral blood. The receptors were gathered from a man in his 70s with COVID-19, enrolled during active disease. Each CDR3 is given with its conserved first and last residue. The order of the fields is clone size, J gene, D gene, V gene, CDR3 protein, CDR3 DNA. A D gene is named only where the DNA matches it firmly. The size entry is marked missing in some rows and otherwise reads once, few, many or a size class.

abundance: .
j_gene: TRBJ2-1
d_gene: TRBD2
v_gene: TRBV7-6
CDR3aa: CASSRSGSLPASSYNEQFF
CDR3nt: TGTGCCAGCAGCAGAAGCGGGAGCCTCCCTGCCAGCTCCTACAATGAGCAGTTCTTC

abundance: .
j_gene: TRBJ2-1
d_gene: .
v_gene: TRBV28
CDR3aa: CASSLIAGEQFF
CDR3nt: TGTGCCAGCAGTTTAATAGCCGGTGAGCAGTTCTTC

abundance: .
j_gene: TRBJ2-7
d_gene: TRBD1
v_gene: TRBV10-3
CDR3aa: CAISRTGGLEYEQYF
CDR3nt: TGTGCCATCAGTCGAACAGGGGGGCTCGAGTACGAGCAGTACTTC

abundance: .
j_gene: TRBJ1-2
d_gene: TRBD1
v_gene: TRBV29-1
CDR3aa: CSVEGTGALFGYTF
CDR3nt: TGCAGCGTTGAAGGGACAGGGGCCCTATTTGGCTACACCTTC

abundance: .
j_gene: TRBJ2-3
d_gene: .
v_gene: TRBV9
CDR3aa: CASSVDGGADTQYF
CDR3nt: TGTGCCAGCAGCGTAGACGGGGGAGCAGATACGCAGTATTTT

abundance: once
j_gene: TRBJ1-2
d_gene: TRBD1
v_gene: TRBV5-4
CDR3aa: CASSLGKGAYGYTF
CDR3nt: TGTGCCAGCAGCTTGGGAAAGGGGGCTTATGGCTACACCTTC

abundance: .
j_gene: TRBJ1-1
d_gene: .
v_gene: TRBV7-2
CDR3aa: CASSQAIARRGTEAFF
CDR3nt: TGTGCCAGCAGTCAGGCTATCGCGAGGCGGGGGACTGAAGCTTTCTTT

abundance: .
j_gene: TRBJ1-6
d_gene: TRBD1
v_gene: TRBV28
CDR3aa: CASDTGTAYDLGLHF
CDR3nt: TGTGCCAGCGATACCGGGACAGCCTATGATCTGGGCCTCCACTTT

abundance: medium-sized
j_gene: TRBJ1-4
d_gene: TRBD1
v_gene: TRBV4-3
CDR3aa: CASSQEGFGSGGVRKLFF
CDR3nt: TGCGCCAGCAGCCAAGAGGGTTTTGGGTCAGGGGGTGTACGAAAACTGTTTTTT

abundance: .
j_gene: TRBJ2-7
d_gene: .
v_gene: TRBV27
CDR3aa: CASSNLAIFHEQYF
CDR3nt: TGTGCCAGCAGCAACCTAGCGATCTTCCACGAGCAGTACTTC

abundance: .
j_gene: TRBJ2-7
d_gene: .
v_gene: TRBV4-1
CDR3aa: CASSQAAEVSYEQYF
CDR3nt: TGCGCCAGCAGCCAAGCGGCTGAGGTCTCCTACGAGCAGTACTTC

abundance: once
j_gene: TRBJ2-5
d_gene: TRBD2
v_gene: TRBV2
CDR3aa: CASSGTSGRAETQYF
CDR3nt: TGTGCCAGCAGTGGGACTAGCGGGAGGGCTGAGACCCAGTACTTC

abundance: .
j_gene: TRBJ2-1
d_gene: TRBD2
v_gene: TRBV11-2
CDR3aa: CASSFGGSSYNEQFF
CDR3nt: TGTGCCAGCAGCTTCGGCGGGAGCTCCTACAATGAGCAGTTCTTC

abundance: .
j_gene: TRBJ2-2
d_gene: .
v_gene: TRBV4-2
CDR3aa: CASSQDLEGLRPTGELFF
CDR3nt: TGTGCCAGCAGCCAAGATCTGGAGGGACTCCGTCCCACCGGGGAGCTGTTTTTT

abundance: .
j_gene: TRBJ2-3
d_gene: TRBD1
v_gene: TRBV5-4
CDR3aa: CASSTDRASDTQYF
CDR3nt: TGTGCCAGCAGTACGGACAGGGCGTCAGATACGCAGTATTTT

abundance: .
j_gene: TRBJ2-1
d_gene: .
v_gene: TRBV9
CDR3aa: CASSVGQFTHNEQFF
CDR3nt: TGTGCCAGCAGCGTAGGACAGTTCACCCACAATGAGCAGTTCTTC

abundance: .
j_gene: TRBJ2-7
d_gene: TRBD1
v_gene: TRBV7-3
CDR3aa: CASSEDQGDSRKQYF
CDR3nt: TGTGCCAGCAGCGAGGACCAGGGGGATTCGAGGAAGCAGTACTTC

abundance: .
j_gene: TRBJ2-7
d_gene: TRBD1
v_gene: TRBV7-9
CDR3aa: CASSLGTGGEQYF
CDR3nt: TGTGCCAGCAGCCTTGGGACAGGGGGGGAGCAGTACTTC

abundance: .
j_gene: TRBJ2-2
d_gene: TRBD1
v_gene: TRBV18
CDR3aa: CASSIDRQGAYGELFF
CDR3nt: TGTGCCAGCTCAATCGACCGCCAGGGGGCTTACGGGGAGCTGTTTTTT

abundance: .
j_gene: TRBJ1-5
d_gene: TRBD1
v_gene: TRBV7-9
CDR3aa: CASSLAGTGFSNQPQHF
CDR3nt: TGTGCCAGCAGCTTAGCCGGGACAGGGTTTAGCAATCAGCCCCAGCATTTT

abundance: .
j_gene: TRBJ1-1
d_gene: .
v_gene: TRBV7-3
CDR3aa: CASSSGTHTEAFF
CDR3nt: TGTGCCAGCAGCTCCGGGACACACACTGAAGCTTTCTTT

abundance: .
j_gene: TRBJ1-1
d_gene: TRBD1
v_gene: TRBV19
CDR3aa: CASSPTGGYSAFF
CDR3nt: TGTGCCAGTAGCCCGACAGGGGGCTATTCGGCTTTCTTT

abundance: .
j_gene: TRBJ2-5
d_gene: .
v_gene: TRBV5-1
CDR3aa: CASSPDSQTGTQYF
CDR3nt: TGCGCCAGCAGCCCTGACAGCCAAACTGGGACCCAGTACTTC

abundance: medium-sized
j_gene: TRBJ1-2
d_gene: TRBD1
v_gene: TRBV7-6
CDR3aa: CASSLKTGDFVSYGYTF
CDR3nt: TGTGCCAGCAGCTTAAAGACAGGGGATTTTGTTAGCTATGGCTACACCTTC

abundance: .
j_gene: TRBJ2-1
d_gene: TRBD1
v_gene: TRBV11-3
CDR3aa: CASSIRTGVNNEQFF
CDR3nt: TGTGCCAGCAGCATAAGGACAGGGGTCAACAATGAGCAGTTCTTC

abundance: .
j_gene: TRBJ1-5
d_gene: .
v_gene: TRBV19
CDR3aa: CASTLSWAPNNQPQHF
CDR3nt: TGTGCCAGTACCCTATCTTGGGCACCCAACAATCAGCCCCAGCATTTT

abundance: .
j_gene: TRBJ1-1
d_gene: .
v_gene: TRBV10-3
CDR3aa: CAISAPGGGNTEAFF
CDR3nt: TGTGCCATCAGTGCTCCTGGGGGAGGGAACACTGAAGCTTTCTTT

abundance: few
j_gene: TRBJ2-1
d_gene: .
v_gene: TRBV3-1/TRBV3-2
CDR3aa: CASSQGLFEQFF
CDR3nt: TGTGCCAGCAGCCAAGGGCTTTTTGAGCAGTTCTTC

abundance: .
j_gene: TRBJ2-6
d_gene: TRBD2
v_gene: TRBV24-1
CDR3aa: CATSDPGGTGANVLTF
CDR3nt: TGTGCCACCAGTGATCCGGGGGGGACTGGGGCCAACGTCCTGACTTTC

abundance: .
j_gene: TRBJ2-1
d_gene: TRBD2
v_gene: TRBV5-4
CDR3aa: CASSSGLASYNEQFF
CDR3nt: TGTGCCAGCAGCTCCGGACTAGCGTCTTACAATGAGCAGTTCTTC

abundance: .
j_gene: TRBJ2-1
d_gene: TRBD2
v_gene: TRBV11-2
CDR3aa: CASSSGTTNNEQFF
CDR3nt: TGTGCCAGCAGCTCAGGGACTACCAACAATGAGCAGTTCTTC

abundance: .
j_gene: TRBJ2-3
d_gene: .
v_gene: TRBV19
CDR3aa: CASSLSVTDTQYF
CDR3nt: TGTGCCAGTAGTCTTAGCGTCACAGATACGCAGTATTTT

abundance: .
j_gene: TRBJ2-1
d_gene: TRBD2
v_gene: TRBV28
CDR3aa: CASSPWTSGHNEQFF
CDR3nt: TGTGCCAGCAGTCCATGGACTAGCGGTCACAATGAGCAGTTCTTC

abundance: .
j_gene: TRBJ2-7
d_gene: .
v_gene: TRBV5-1
CDR3aa: CASSLLPGASEQYF
CDR3nt: TGCGCCAGCAGCTTGTTGCCAGGGGCTTCCGAGCAGTACTTC

abundance: .
j_gene: TRBJ2-3
d_gene: TRBD2
v_gene: TRBV11-2
CDR3aa: CASSLGRLAGVYTQYF
CDR3nt: TGTGCCAGCAGCTTAGGACGACTAGCGGGAGTGTATACGCAGTATTTT

abundance: few
j_gene: TRBJ1-1
d_gene: TRBD1
v_gene: TRBV10-3
CDR3aa: CAITPTDRVNTEAFF
CDR3nt: TGTGCCATCACTCCAACCGACAGGGTGAACACTGAAGCTTTCTTT

abundance: .
j_gene: TRBJ1-4
d_gene: .
v_gene: TRBV18
CDR3aa: CASSTGLNEKLFF
CDR3nt: TGTGCCAGCTCGACAGGTCTTAATGAAAAACTGTTTTTT

abundance: .
j_gene: TRBJ2-3
d_gene: TRBD1
v_gene: TRBV28
CDR3aa: CASSQVTGWDTQYF
CDR3nt: TGTGCCAGCAGTCAAGTGACAGGGTGGGATACGCAGTATTTT

abundance: few
j_gene: TRBJ2-1
d_gene: .
v_gene: TRBV7-3
CDR3aa: CASSPTLAGYNEQFF
CDR3nt: TGTGCCAGCAGTCCCACCCTTGCGGGCTACAATGAGCAGTTCTTC

abundance: few
j_gene: TRBJ1-5
d_gene: TRBD1
v_gene: TRBV19
CDR3aa: CASSQTGTGYQPQHF
CDR3nt: TGTGCCAGTAGCCAGACAGGGACCGGATATCAGCCCCAGCATTTT

abundance: .
j_gene: TRBJ2-1
d_gene: .
v_gene: TRBV29-1
CDR3aa: CSVGGTGYNEQFF
CDR3nt: TGCAGCGTTGGGGGAACAGGGTACAATGAGCAGTTCTTC

abundance: .
j_gene: TRBJ2-1
d_gene: .
v_gene: TRBV4-2
CDR3aa: CASSLGGGGSSYNEQFF
CDR3nt: TGTGCCAGCAGCCTTGGGGGCGGGGGTAGCTCCTACAATGAGCAGTTCTTC

abundance: .
j_gene: TRBJ2-7
d_gene: TRBD1
v_gene: TRBV5-1
CDR3aa: CASSLTTGSGSYEQYF
CDR3nt: TGCGCCAGCAGCCTCACGACAGGGAGCGGCTCCTACGAGCAGTACTTC

abundance: .
j_gene: TRBJ2-7
d_gene: .
v_gene: TRBV12-3/TRBV12-4
CDR3aa: CASSQQDTLEQYF
CDR3nt: TGTGCCAGCAGTCAACAGGACACCCTCGAGCAGTACTTC

abundance: .
j_gene: TRBJ1-6
d_gene: TRBD1
v_gene: TRBV9
CDR3aa: CASSGRDSYSPLHF
CDR3nt: TGTGCCAGCAGCGGCCGGGACAGCTATTCACCCCTCCACTTT

abundance: .
j_gene: TRBJ1-1
d_gene: TRBD1
v_gene: TRBV6-5
CDR3aa: CASSYRRTGEAFF
CDR3nt: TGTGCCAGCAGTTACCGGAGGACAGGTGAAGCTTTCTTT

abundance: many
j_gene: TRBJ1-1
d_gene: .
v_gene: TRBV7-2
CDR3aa: CASSFRLEAFF
CDR3nt: TGTGCCAGCAGCTTCCGTCTTGAAGCTTTCTTT

abundance: .
j_gene: TRBJ2-7
d_gene: .
v_gene: TRBV28
CDR3aa: CASSPGLLREQYF
CDR3nt: TGTGCCAGCAGTCCCGGACTACTGCGGGAGCAGTACTTC

abundance: .
j_gene: TRBJ1-2
d_gene: TRBD1
v_gene: TRBV4-2
CDR3aa: CASSQDGDRGRWNGYTF
CDR3nt: TGTGCCAGCAGCCAAGATGGTGACAGGGGGCGCTGGAATGGCTACACCTTC

abundance: .
j_gene: TRBJ2-7
d_gene: TRBD2
v_gene: TRBV5-1
CDR3aa: CASSLDGGTTSYEQYF
CDR3nt: TGCGCCAGCAGCTTGGATGGGGGGACTACTTCCTACGAGCAGTACTTC

abundance: .
j_gene: TRBJ1-2
d_gene: .
v_gene: TRBV6-5
CDR3aa: CASSYSFQGSEYGYTF
CDR3nt: TGTGCCAGCAGTTACTCTTTCCAGGGGAGTGAATATGGCTACACCTTC